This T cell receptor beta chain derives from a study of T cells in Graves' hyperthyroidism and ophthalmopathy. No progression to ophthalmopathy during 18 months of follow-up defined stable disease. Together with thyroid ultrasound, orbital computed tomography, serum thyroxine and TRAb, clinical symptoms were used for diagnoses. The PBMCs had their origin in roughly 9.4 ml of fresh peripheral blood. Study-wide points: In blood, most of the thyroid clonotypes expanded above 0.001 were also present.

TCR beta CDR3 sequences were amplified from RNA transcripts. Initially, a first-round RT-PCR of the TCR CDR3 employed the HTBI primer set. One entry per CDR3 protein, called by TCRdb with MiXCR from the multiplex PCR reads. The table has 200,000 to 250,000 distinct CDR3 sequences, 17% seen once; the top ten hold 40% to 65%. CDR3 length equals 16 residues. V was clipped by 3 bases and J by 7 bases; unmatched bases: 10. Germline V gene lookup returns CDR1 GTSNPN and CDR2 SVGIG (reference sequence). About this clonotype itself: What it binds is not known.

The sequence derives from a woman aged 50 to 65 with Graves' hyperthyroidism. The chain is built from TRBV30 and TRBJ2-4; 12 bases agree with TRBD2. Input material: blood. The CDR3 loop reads CAWSSGLAGWSNIQYF. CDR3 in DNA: TGTGCCTGGAGCTCAGGACTAGCGGGATGGTCTAACATTCAGTACTTC.